The rows below give T cell receptor beta chains drawn from one sample of a study of blood T cell repertoires in COVID-19. Using immunoSEQ multiplex PCR, the repertoire was profiled, and TCRdb retains in-frame clones only, with some absent. The sample holds about 330,000 clones; around 90% are singletons and the top ten take approximately 17%. The sequencing input was PBMCs or T cells enriched from blood (not recorded which). These receptors were obtained from a woman aged 25 to 39 who had recovered from COVID-19. CDR3s include the opening cysteine and the closing phenylalanine or tryptophan. The order of the fields is V gene, clone size, D gene, J gene, CDR3 length, CDR3 DNA, CDR3 protein. A D gene is named only where the DNA matches it firmly. The size entry is marked missing in some rows and otherwise reads once, few, many or a size class.

V: TRBV12-3/TRBV12-4; size: once; D: NA; J: TRBJ2-4; length: 12; DNA: TGTGCCAGCGGTTTGGGGGCCTCCATTCAGTACTTC; CDR3: CASGLGASIQYF
V: TRBV5-1; size: NA; D: TRBD1; J: TRBJ2-7; length: 13; DNA: TGCGCCAGCAGCCTAAAGACAGGGTACGAGCAGTACTTC; CDR3: CASSLKTGYEQYF
V: TRBV5-6; size: NA; D: TRBD1; J: TRBJ1-3; length: 17; DNA: TGTGCCAGCAGCTTCGGACAGGGGGGATATTCTGGAAACACCATATATTTT; CDR3: CASSFGQGGYSGNTIYF
V: TRBV4-1; size: NA; D: TRBD2; J: TRBJ2-5; length: 20; DNA: TGCGCCAGCAGCCAAAGCGGTCAGGTTGGTTGGGCGGGAGGGGAAGAGACCCAGTACTTC; CDR3: CASSQSGQVGWAGGEETQYF
V: TRBV5-4; size: NA; D: NA; J: TRBJ1-6; length: 16; DNA: TGTGCCAGCAGCTCGGGATTTAGCTCCTATAATTCACCCCTCCACTTT; CDR3: CASSSGFSSYNSPLHF
V: TRBV19; size: once; D: TRBD1; J: TRBJ2-4; length: 14; DNA: TGTGCCAGCCAAAGGACAGGGGCCAAAAACATTCAGTACTTC; CDR3: CASQRTGAKNIQYF
V: TRBV27; size: few; D: TRBD1; J: TRBJ1-4; length: 15; DNA: TGTGCCAGCGCCGACAGGGGGCGATCGAACGAAAAACTGTTTTTT; CDR3: CASADRGRSNEKLFF
V: TRBV12-3/TRBV12-4; size: NA; D: NA; J: TRBJ2-7; length: 11; DNA: TGTGCCAGCGGGCCACCGTACGAGCAGTACTTC; CDR3: CASGPPYEQYF
V: TRBV7-2; size: NA; D: TRBD1; J: TRBJ1-2; length: 14; DNA: TGTGCCAGCAGCTCCGAGACAGGGAACTATGGCTACACCTTC; CDR3: CASSSETGNYGYTF
V: TRBV9; size: NA; D: NA; J: TRBJ1-4; length: 15; DNA: TGTGCCAGCAGCGTAGCTGAGGGTACTAATGAAAAACTGTTTTTT; CDR3: CASSVAEGTNEKLFF
V: TRBV7-2; size: NA; D: NA; J: TRBJ2-7; length: 15; DNA: TGTGCCAGCAGCCCTAGGCCGGTATTGGATCACGAGCAGTACTTC; CDR3: CASSPRPVLDHEQYF
V: TRBV11-2; size: NA; D: TRBD1; J: TRBJ2-5; length: 15; DNA: TGTGCCAGCAGTTACGGGACAGGGGGCCGAGAGACCCAGTACTTC; CDR3: CASSYGTGGRETQYF
V: TRBV5-1; size: NA; D: TRBD1; J: TRBJ2-3; length: 14; DNA: TGCGCCAGCAGCTCAGGGGGCGGAAGAGATACGCAGTATTTT; CDR3: CASSSGGGRDTQYF
V: TRBV29-1; size: once; D: TRBD2; J: TRBJ2-1; length: 14; DNA: TGCAGCGTCGCCGGGACTAGCGGCCACAATGAGCAGTTCTTC; CDR3: CSVAGTSGHNEQFF
V: TRBV6-6; size: NA; D: NA; J: TRBJ1-2; length: 13; DNA: TGTGCCAGCAGTGAGGACAGTTTTTCTGGCTACACCTTC; CDR3: CASSEDSFSGYTF
V: TRBV6-2/TRBV6-3; size: NA; D: TRBD1; J: TRBJ1-1; length: 15; DNA: TGTGCCAGCAGTTACCAAAGACAGGGACGGACTGAAGCTTTCTTT; CDR3: CASSYQRQGRTEAFF
V: TRBV20-1; size: NA; D: TRBD1; J: TRBJ2-2; length: 17; DNA: TGCAGTGCTAGTACCCGACAGGGGGACGGCGGTGCCGGGGAGCTGTTTTTT; CDR3: CSASTRQGDGGAGELFF
V: TRBV2; size: NA; D: NA; J: TRBJ1-2; length: 13; DNA: TGTGCCAGCAGTGCGGACAGTAACTATGGCTACACCTTC; CDR3: CASSADSNYGYTF
V: TRBV4-2; size: NA; D: TRBD1; J: TRBJ2-1; length: 15; DNA: TGTGCCAGCAGCCAAGACCAAAGGACAGGGGGGTTGGGGTTCTTC; CDR3: CASSQDQRTGGLGFF
V: TRBV7-2; size: once; D: NA; J: TRBJ1-4; length: 15; DNA: TGTGCCAGCAGCTTCCAGGGGACCACTAATGAAAAACTGTTTTTT; CDR3: CASSFQGTTNEKLFF
V: TRBV5-1; size: NA; D: NA; J: TRBJ2-5; length: 13; DNA: TGCGCCAGCTCCGAGGGAACTCAAGAGACCCAGTACTTC; CDR3: CASSEGTQETQYF
V: TRBV11-3; size: NA; D: TRBD1; J: TRBJ1-2; length: 15; DNA: TGTGCCAGCAGCTTAACGTGGACAGGGTCAGAAGGCTACACCTTC; CDR3: CASSLTWTGSEGYTF
V: TRBV5-4; size: NA; D: TRBD1; J: TRBJ1-3; length: 16; DNA: TGTGCCAGCAGCTCGTCCGGGACAGGGACTGGAAACACCATATATTTT; CDR3: CASSSSGTGTGNTIYF
V: TRBV29-1; size: NA; D: NA; J: TRBJ1-1; length: 13; DNA: TGCAGCGGATGGACAGTGATGAACACTGAAGCTTTCTTT; CDR3: CSGWTVMNTEAFF
V: TRBV2; size: once; D: TRBD2; J: TRBJ2-7; length: 14; DNA: TGTGCCAGCAGTACAGCGGGGGGTCCACACGAGCAGTACTTC; CDR3: CASSTAGGPHEQYF
V: TRBV4-1; size: NA; D: NA; J: TRBJ1-2; length: 16; DNA: TGCGCCAGCAGCCAAGATGGGAAAGGGGAATGGCAGGGCTACACCTTC; CDR3: CASSQDGKGEWQGYTF
V: TRBV28; size: NA; D: NA; J: TRBJ2-1; length: 19; DNA: TGTGCCAGCACCTCCCGGGCGGGGCCCCGGCGGCAGTCCTACAATGAGCAGTTCTTC; CDR3: CASTSRAGPRRQSYNEQFF
V: TRBV5-1; size: NA; D: NA; J: TRBJ1-1; length: 17; DNA: TGCGCCAGCAGCTTGCTCCCCTCCGCTAAATCGAACACTGAAGCTTTCTTT; CDR3: CASSLLPSAKSNTEAFF
V: TRBV25-1; size: NA; D: TRBD1; J: TRBJ2-7; length: 13; DNA: TGTGCCAGCAGTAAGACAGGGGGCTACGAGCAGTACTTC; CDR3: CASSKTGGYEQYF
V: TRBV30; size: NA; D: NA; J: TRBJ2-7; length: 13; DNA: TGTGCCTGGAGTACCTCGACCCGGGGCGAGCAGTACTTC; CDR3: CAWSTSTRGEQYF
V: TRBV10-3; size: NA; D: TRBD1; J: TRBJ1-2; length: 14; DNA: TGTGCCACCGACAGGGGCGAGGGTTACGGTGGCTACACCTTC; CDR3: CATDRGEGYGGYTF
V: TRBV28; size: NA; D: NA; J: TRBJ2-3; length: 14; DNA: TGTGCCAGCAGTCCCCGACTAGGTCCAGATACGCAGTATTTT; CDR3: CASSPRLGPDTQYF
V: TRBV28; size: NA; D: TRBD1; J: TRBJ2-7; length: 16; DNA: TGTGCCAGCAGTTCCGGGACAGCCGCGAGCTCCTACGAGCAGTACTTC; CDR3: CASSSGTAASSYEQYF
V: TRBV7-2; size: NA; D: NA; J: TRBJ1-1; length: 14; DNA: TGTGCCAGCAGCTTAATCGAGGGGAACACTGAAGCTTTCTTT; CDR3: CASSLIEGNTEAFF
V: TRBV6-2/TRBV6-3; size: few; D: TRBD1; J: TRBJ2-7; length: 18; DNA: TGTGCCAGCAGCTATGACCAGAACAGGGGAATGAGCACCTACGAGCAGTACTTC; CDR3: CASSYDQNRGMSTYEQYF
V: TRBV4-1; size: NA; D: NA; J: TRBJ1-6; length: 17; DNA: TGCGCCAGCAGCCAGGCCAGTTCGTTCCCCCTTAATTCACCCCTCCACTTT; CDR3: CASSQASSFPLNSPLHF
V: TRBV5-1; size: NA; D: TRBD1; J: TRBJ1-1; length: 15; DNA: TGCGCCAGCAGCTACCGACAGGGGGCGGGAACTGAAGCTTTCTTT; CDR3: CASSYRQGAGTEAFF
V: TRBV11-3; size: NA; D: NA; J: TRBJ1-1; length: 14; DNA: TGTGCCAGCACACGGGGGGGAGGGAACACTGAAGCTTTCTTT; CDR3: CASTRGGGNTEAFF
V: TRBV7-9; size: NA; D: TRBD1; J: TRBJ2-5; length: 16; DNA: TGTGCCAGCAGCTTATTTGGGACAGGGCGGATGGAGACCCAGTACTTC; CDR3: CASSLFGTGRMETQYF